This is a list of T cell receptor beta chains from one sample in a study of CD8+CD57+ T cells in acquired aplastic anemia. MiXCR, run by TCRdb on the reads, gives a single entry per CDR3 protein. Found here are fewer than 200,000 distinct CDR3 sequences, 55% to 75% of them singletons; the top ten hold 45% to 50%. The sample comprised sorted CD4+, CD8+, or CD8+CD57+ T cells (not recorded which) from PBMCs. The receptors stem from a human donor in good health. The CDR3 runs from the conserved cysteine through the conserved F or W. Each record gives: V gene, D gene, CDR3 protein. D genes are given only for firm matches.

>TRBV2|NA
CASMGSTSYEQYF
>TRBV4-3|NA
CASSQTRDARGIQYF
>TRBV9|NA
CASSVATDTEAFF
>TRBV12-3/TRBV12-4|TRBD1
CASSPDRGIVPQHF
>TRBV20-1|NA
CSARVVLTF
>TRBV29-1|TRBD2
CSVGPGGQETQYF
>TRBV20-1|TRBD2
CSARLAGGTGELFF
>TRBV6-5|NA
CASRTVYEQYF
>TRBV15|NA
CATTGEGTGELFF
>TRBV29-1|NA
CSAREAYSGNTIYF
>TRBV7-2|NA
CASSQQQGLGNTEAFF
>TRBV20-1|NA
CSAKQIPDTNSNQPQHF
>TRBV15|NA
CATSRTHGQFSGANVLTF
>TRBV12-3/TRBV12-4|NA
CASSEPGRNTEAFF
>TRBV29-1|TRBD2
CAWSLGGPGEQYF
>TRBV3-1|TRBD2
CASSQGLAVGHEQFF
>TRBV20-1|NA
CSARMAGALF
>TRBV20-1|NA
CSARDRRGNNEQFF